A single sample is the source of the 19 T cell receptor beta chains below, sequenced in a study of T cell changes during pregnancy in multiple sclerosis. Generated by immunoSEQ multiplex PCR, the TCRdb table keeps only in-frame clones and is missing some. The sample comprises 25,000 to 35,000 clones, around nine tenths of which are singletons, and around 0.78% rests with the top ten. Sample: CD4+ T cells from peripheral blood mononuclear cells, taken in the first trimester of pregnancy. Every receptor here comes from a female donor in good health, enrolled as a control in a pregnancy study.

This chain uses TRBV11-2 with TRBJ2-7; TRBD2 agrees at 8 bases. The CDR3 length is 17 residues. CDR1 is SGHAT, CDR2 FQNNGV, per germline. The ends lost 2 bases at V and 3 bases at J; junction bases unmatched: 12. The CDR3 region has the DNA TGTGCCAGCAGCTTATCCCGAATAGCGGGGCCTAACTACGAGCAGTACTTC. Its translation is CASSLSRIAGPNYEQYF.

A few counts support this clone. CDR3 region: CASSYSVPVGYYEQYF. The CDR3 coding sequence is TGTGCCAGCAGTTACTCCGTCCCGGTCGGTTACTACGAGCAGTACTTC. The chain combines TRBV6-5 with TRBJ2-7; D call uncertain. CDR1 and CDR2 (germline): MNHEY, SVGAGI. Trimming cost V 0 bases and J 3 bases, with 15 bases left between them. CDR3 length: 16 residues.

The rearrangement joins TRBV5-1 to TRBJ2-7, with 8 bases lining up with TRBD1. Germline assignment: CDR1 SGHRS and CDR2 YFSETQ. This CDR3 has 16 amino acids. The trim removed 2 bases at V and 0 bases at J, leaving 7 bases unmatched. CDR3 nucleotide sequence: TGCGCCAGCAGCTTACTACCGGGACAGGCCTCCTACGAGCAGTACTTC. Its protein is CASSLLPGQASYEQYF.

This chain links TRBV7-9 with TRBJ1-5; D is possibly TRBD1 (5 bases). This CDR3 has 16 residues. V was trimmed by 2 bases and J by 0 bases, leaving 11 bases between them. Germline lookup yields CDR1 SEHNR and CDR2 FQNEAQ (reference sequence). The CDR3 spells CASSLWTPNSNQPQHF. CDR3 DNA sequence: TGTGCCAGCAGCTTATGGACACCGAATAGCAATCAGCCCCAGCATTTT.

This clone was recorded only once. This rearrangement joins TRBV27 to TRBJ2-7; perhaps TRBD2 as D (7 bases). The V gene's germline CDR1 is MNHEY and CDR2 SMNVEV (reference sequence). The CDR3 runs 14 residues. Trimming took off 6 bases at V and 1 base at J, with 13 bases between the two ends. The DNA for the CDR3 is TGTGCCAGCAGCGGGGGGACACTATCCTACGAGCAGTACTTC. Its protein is CASSGGTLSYEQYF.

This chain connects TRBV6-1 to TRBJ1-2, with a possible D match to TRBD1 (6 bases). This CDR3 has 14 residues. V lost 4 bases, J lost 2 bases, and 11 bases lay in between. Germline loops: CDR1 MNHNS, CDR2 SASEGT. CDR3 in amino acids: CASSGGGPNYGYTF. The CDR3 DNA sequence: TGTGCCAGCAGTGGGGGGGGGCCGAACTATGGCTACACCTTC.

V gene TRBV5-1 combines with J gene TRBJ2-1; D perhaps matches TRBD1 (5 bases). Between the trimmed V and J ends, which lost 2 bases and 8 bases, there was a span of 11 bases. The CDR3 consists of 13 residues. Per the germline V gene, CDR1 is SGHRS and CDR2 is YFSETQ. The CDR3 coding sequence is TGCGCCAGCAGCTTATTACAGGTGGATGAGCAGTTCTTC. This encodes CASSLLQVDEQFF.

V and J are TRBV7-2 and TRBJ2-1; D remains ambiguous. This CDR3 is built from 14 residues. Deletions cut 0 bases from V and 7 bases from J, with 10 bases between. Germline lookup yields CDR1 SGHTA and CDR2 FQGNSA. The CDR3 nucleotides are TGTGCCAGCAGCTTAGCGACGGCGGCGAATGAGCAGTTCTTC. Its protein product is CASSLATAANEQFF.

Here the CDR3 DNA reads TGTGCCAGCAGCCAATCGAGCTCCTATAATTCACCCCTCCACTTT. Its protein is CASSQSSSYNSPLHF. The J gene is TRBJ1-6, the V gene TRBV11-2; no clear D. Germline V gene data show CDR1 as SGHAT and CDR2 as FQNNGV. The CDR3 is 15 residues long. V was clipped by 5 bases and J by 0 bases, with 8 bases between them.

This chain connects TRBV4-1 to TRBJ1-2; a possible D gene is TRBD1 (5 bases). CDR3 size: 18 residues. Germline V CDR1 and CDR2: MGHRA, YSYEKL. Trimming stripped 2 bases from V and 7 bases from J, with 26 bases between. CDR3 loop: CASSQFALGTRGPAGYTF. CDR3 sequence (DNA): TGCGCCAGCAGCCAATTTGCCCTTGGGACGCGGGGACCGGCTGGCTACACCTTC.

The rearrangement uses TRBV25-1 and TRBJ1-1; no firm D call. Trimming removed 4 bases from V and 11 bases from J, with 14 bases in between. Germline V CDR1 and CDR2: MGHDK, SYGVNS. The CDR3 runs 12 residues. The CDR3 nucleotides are TGTGCCAGCAGTGCGCCGAGGAGTTTCGCTTTCTTT. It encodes CASSAPRSFAFF.

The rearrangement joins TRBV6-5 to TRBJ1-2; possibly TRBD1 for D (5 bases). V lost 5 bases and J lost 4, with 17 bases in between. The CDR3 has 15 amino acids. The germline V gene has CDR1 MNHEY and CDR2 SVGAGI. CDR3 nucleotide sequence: TGTGCCAGCAGTCAGGGTTCAGGAAACCGCTATGGCTACACCTTC. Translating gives CASSQGSGNRYGYTF.

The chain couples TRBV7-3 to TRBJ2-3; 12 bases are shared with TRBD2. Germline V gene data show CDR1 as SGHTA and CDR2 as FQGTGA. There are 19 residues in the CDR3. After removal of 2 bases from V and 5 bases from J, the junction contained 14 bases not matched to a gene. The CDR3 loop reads CASSLGLAGGPRGEDTQYF. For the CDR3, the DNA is TGTGCCAGCAGCTTAGGGCTAGCGGGGGGGCCGAGGGGGGAAGATACGCAGTATTTT.

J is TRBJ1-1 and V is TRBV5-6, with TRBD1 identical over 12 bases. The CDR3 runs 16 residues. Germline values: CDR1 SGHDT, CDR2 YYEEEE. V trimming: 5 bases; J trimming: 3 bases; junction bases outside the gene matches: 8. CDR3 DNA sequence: TGTGCCAGCAGGGGGACAGGGGGCGCCCCGGACACTGAAGCTTTCTTT. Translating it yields CASRGTGGAPDTEAFF.

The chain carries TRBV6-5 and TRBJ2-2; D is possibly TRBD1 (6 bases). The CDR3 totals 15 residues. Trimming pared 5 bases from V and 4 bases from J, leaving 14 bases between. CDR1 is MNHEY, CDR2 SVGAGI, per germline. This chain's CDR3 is CASSKWTVSTGELFF. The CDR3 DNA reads TGTGCCAGCAGTAAATGGACAGTTTCCACCGGGGAGCTGTTTTTT.

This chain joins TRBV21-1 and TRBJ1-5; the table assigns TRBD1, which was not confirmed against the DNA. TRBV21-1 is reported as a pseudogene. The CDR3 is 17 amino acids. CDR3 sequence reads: CASSPLGRKAGCQPQHF. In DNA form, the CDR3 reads TGTGCCAGCAGCCCCTTGGGGCGTAAGGCAGGATGTCAGCCCCAGCATTTT.

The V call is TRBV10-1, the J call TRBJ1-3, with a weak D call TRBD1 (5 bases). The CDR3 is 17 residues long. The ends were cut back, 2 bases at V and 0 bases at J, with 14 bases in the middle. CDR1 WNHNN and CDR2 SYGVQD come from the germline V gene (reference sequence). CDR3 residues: CASSEPPQGLSGNTIYF. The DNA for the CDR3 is TGCGCCAGCAGTGAGCCGCCCCAGGGACTCTCTGGAAACACCATATATTTT.

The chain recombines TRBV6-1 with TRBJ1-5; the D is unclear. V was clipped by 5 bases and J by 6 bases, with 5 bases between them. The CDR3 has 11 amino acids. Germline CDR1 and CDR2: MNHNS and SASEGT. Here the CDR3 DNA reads TGTGCCAGCAGTTCAGGTCAGCCCCAGCATTTT. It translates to CASSSGQPQHF.

The CDR3 region is CASSELQGADTQYF. The DNA for the CDR3 is TGTGCCAGCAGTGAATTACAGGGCGCAGATACGCAGTATTTT. This chain links TRBV25-1 with TRBJ2-3, with a tentative D call TRBD1 (6 bases). Germline assignment: CDR1 MGHDK and CDR2 SYGVNS. CDR3 length: 14 amino acids. V was trimmed by 1 base and J by 4 bases, leaving 9 bases between them.